This T cell receptor (beta chain) was identified in a study of blood T cell repertoires in COVID-19. Overall study: Acute and convalescent COVID-19 samples came from the United States, Italy and Spain. The analysed material was cDNA or gDNA that came from T cells, B-cell-depleted T cells, or PBMCs.

Germline CDR1 and CDR2: SNHLY and FYNNEI. With 8 bases removed from V and 5 bases from J, the gap between germline ends came to 16 bases. CDR3 length: 14 residues. How the authors handled the data: Amplification of reference gene primers provided the estimated nucleated cell counts. The protocol was immunoSEQ multiplex PCR, while the TCRdb copy is restricted to in-frame clones and leaves out a portion. Clone size and the V and J calls come from that table; the DNA yielded D and trimming. The sample consists of some 280,000 clones, around four fifths of them appearing once. The TCR sequence derives from a woman in her forties or fifties with active or convalescent COVID-19. The specimen sequenced was peripheral blood. The chain is built from TRBV2 and TRBJ1-5; no clear D. Here the CDR3 reads CASSRQTEDQPQHF. Written as DNA, the CDR3 is TGTGCCAGCTCTAGGCAGACGGAAGATCAGCCCCAGCATTTT. Looking up the rest from reference TRBV2 and TRBJ1-5 gives the full variable domain: EPEVTQTPSHQVTQMGQEVILRCVPISNHLYFYWYRQILGQKVEFLVSFYNNEISEKSEIFDDQFSVERPDGSNFTLKIRSTKLEDSAMYFCASSRQTEDQPQHFGDGTRLSIL.